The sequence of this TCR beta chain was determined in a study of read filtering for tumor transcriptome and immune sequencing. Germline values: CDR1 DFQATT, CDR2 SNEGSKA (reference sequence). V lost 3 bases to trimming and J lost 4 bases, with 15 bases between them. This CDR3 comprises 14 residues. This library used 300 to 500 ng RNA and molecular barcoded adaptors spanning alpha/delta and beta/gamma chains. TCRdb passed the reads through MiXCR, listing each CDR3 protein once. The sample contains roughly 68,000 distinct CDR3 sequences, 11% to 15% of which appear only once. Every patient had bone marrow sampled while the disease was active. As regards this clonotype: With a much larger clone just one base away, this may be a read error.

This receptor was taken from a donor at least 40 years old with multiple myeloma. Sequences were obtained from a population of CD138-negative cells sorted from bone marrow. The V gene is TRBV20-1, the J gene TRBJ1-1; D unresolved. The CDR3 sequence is CSASWSRRSTEAFF. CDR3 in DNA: TGCAGTGCTAGTTGGTCGAGAAGGAGCACTGAAGCTTTCTTT.